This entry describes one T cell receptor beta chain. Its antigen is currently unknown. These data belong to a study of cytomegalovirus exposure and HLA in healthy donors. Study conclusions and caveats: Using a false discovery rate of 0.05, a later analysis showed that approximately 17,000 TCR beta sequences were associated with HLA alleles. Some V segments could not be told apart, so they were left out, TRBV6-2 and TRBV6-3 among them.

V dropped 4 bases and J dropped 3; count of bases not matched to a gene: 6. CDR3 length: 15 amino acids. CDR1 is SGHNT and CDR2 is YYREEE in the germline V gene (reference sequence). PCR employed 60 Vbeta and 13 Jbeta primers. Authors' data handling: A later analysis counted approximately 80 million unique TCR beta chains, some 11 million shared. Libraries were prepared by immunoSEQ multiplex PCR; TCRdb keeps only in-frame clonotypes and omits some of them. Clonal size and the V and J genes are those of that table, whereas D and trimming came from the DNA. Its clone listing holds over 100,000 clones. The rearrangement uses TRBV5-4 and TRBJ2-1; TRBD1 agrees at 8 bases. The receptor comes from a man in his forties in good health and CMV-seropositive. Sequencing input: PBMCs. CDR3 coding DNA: TGTGCCAGCAGCCGGACAGGGAATAGCTACAATGAGCAGTTCTTC. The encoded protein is CASSRTGNSYNEQFF.